The clone carrying this T cell receptor beta chain was detected only once. Original processing notes: Counts of nucleated cells, estimated from reference gene primer amplification, were obtained. The method was immunoSEQ multiplex PCR; TCRdb's version includes in-frame clones alone and lacks a portion of them. The DNA gave D and trimming, while V, J and clone size come from that table. The sample holds around 200,000 clones, about 83% seen once. The germline V gene encodes CDR1 SGHVS and CDR2 FNYEAQ. Trimming shortened V by 1 base and J by 0 bases, and 10 bases separated the two germline ends. CDR3 size: 16 residues. Seattle patients were enrolled while actively infected and followed longitudinally. The source of the sample is a study of blood T cell repertoires in COVID-19. Looking at the study overall: The origin of the acute and convalescent COVID-19 samples was the United States, Italy and Spain. In each case, the material was cDNA or gDNA derived from T cells, B-cell-depleted T cells, or PBMCs.

The chain joins TRBV7-6 to TRBJ1-3; D not certain. Material: peripheral blood. The sequence was obtained from a young woman with COVID-19, enrolled during active disease. In DNA, the CDR3 is TGTGCCAGCAGCTTAGGACCTAGCAACTCTGGAAACACCATATATTTT. Translating it yields CASSLGPSNSGNTIYF.